The table lists the clone carrying this T cell receptor beta chain with a count of one. The data stem from a study of ipilimumab plus nivolumab after autologous stem cell transplantation. In the study overall: Patients received a median of roughly five ipilimumab and 8 nivolumab doses.

This CDR3 region has 15 residues. Trimming took off 4 bases at V and 8 bases at J, with 18 bases between the two ends. Germline V gives CDR1 MNHEY, CDR2 SMNVEV (reference sequence). Using immunoSEQ multiplex PCR, the repertoire was profiled, and TCRdb retains in-frame clones only, with some absent. Here the sample spans about 9,800 clones, more than 60% being singletons. This specimen was PBMCs, taken in a trial of ipilimumab plus nivolumab as post-transplant consolidation. J is TRBJ2-1 and V is TRBV27; D possibly matches TRBD1 or TRBD2 (5 bases each). The sequence was obtained from a female donor with multiple myeloma. The CDR3 nucleotides read TGTGCCAGCAGTTCGAGGGGATCGGTGGGGGATGAGCAGTTCTTC. Protein product: CASSSRGSVGDEQFF.